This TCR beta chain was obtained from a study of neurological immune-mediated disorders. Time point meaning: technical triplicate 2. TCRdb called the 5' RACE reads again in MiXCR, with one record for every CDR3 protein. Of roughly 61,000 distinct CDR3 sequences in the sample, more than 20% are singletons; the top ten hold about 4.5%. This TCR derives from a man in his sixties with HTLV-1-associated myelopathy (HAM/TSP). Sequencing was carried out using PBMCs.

This CDR3 is CASSDWGNEQFF. The CDR3 DNA is TGTGCCAGCAGTGATTGGGGCAATGAGCAGTTCTTC. The chain is built from TRBV2 and TRBJ2-1; D unclear. CDR1 SNHLY and CDR2 FYNNEI come from the germline V gene. V dropped 3 bases and J dropped 6 bases, with 6 bases sitting between them. The CDR3 contains 12 residues.